The clone carrying this T cell receptor beta chain has a count of ten or more. Each CDR3 protein gets one entry after TCRdb re-called the 5' RACE reads with MiXCR. The sample lists 40,000 to 55,000 distinct CDR3 sequences, 3% occurring once. The study built unsorted libraries from 2 million PBMCs kept at -80 C. This sample is part of a study of neurological immune-mediated disorders. This CDR3 has 16 residues. V shed 3 bases and J 4 bases; nucleotides not matched to a gene: 9. CDR1 is SGHAT and CDR2 is FQNNGV in the germline V gene. This TCR derives from a woman in her 50s with multiple sclerosis. The chain carries TRBV11-2 and TRBJ2-5; 9 nucleotides agree with TRBD1. The sequenced sample was PBMCs. The CDR3 DNA reads as TGTGCCAGCAGCTTGGTTGTAGGACAGGGGCTAGAGACCCAGTACTTC. Protein: CASSLVVGQGLETQYF. Together with reference TRBV11-2 and TRBJ2-5, the CDR3 gives the full variable domain: EAGVAQSPRYKIIEKRQSVAFWCNPISGHATLYWYQQILGQGPKLLIQFQNNGVVDDSQLPKDRFSAERLKGVDSTLKIQPAKLEDSAVYLCASSLVVGQGLETQYFGPGTRLLVL.